Following are 12 T cell receptor beta chains from one sample sequenced in a study of CD8 T cells in ankylosing spondylitis. Study-wide results and limits: Seemingly distinctive of ankylosing spondylitis blood was a TCR beta motif formed by eight highly homologous variants.

One entry per CDR3 protein results from TCRdb running MiXCR on the 5' RACE reads. The data show about 220,000 distinct CDR3 sequences, 6% to 8% seen once. Their target antigens are unknown. Sequenced input: blood, either unsorted or a sorted T cell fraction (not recorded which). The source of these receptors is a male donor with ankylosing spondylitis.

In its sample, this clonotype was seen a few times. This chain uses TRBV12-3 or TRBV12-4 with TRBJ2-3; 8 bases align to TRBD2. This CDR3 is built from 16 residues. V shed 4 bases, J shed 2 bases, and the junction held 8 bases outside the gene matches. The chain's CDR3 is CASSSGGREHTDTQYF. The CDR3 DNA reads TGTGCCAGCAGTTCGGGAGGGCGGGAGCACACAGATACGCAGTATTTT.

This clonotype was picked up many times. The genes are TRBV5-6 and TRBJ1-1; weak D call: TRBD1 (6 bases). Germline CDR1 and CDR2: SGHDT and YYEEEE. The CDR3 runs to 12 residues. The V gene lost 9 bases and the J gene lost 1 base, with 10 bases spanning the gap. CDR3: CATLRGNTEAFF. The CDR3 bases are TGTGCCACCCTCAGGGGGAACACTGAAGCTTTCTTT.

This clonotype was picked up a small number of times. The chain combines TRBV4-1 with TRBJ2-7; perhaps TRBD2 as D (7 bases). The ends were cut back, 1 base at V and 6 bases at J, with 10 bases in the middle. The CDR3 extends over 13 amino acids. Germline V gives CDR1 MGHRA, CDR2 YSYEKL. DNA for the CDR3: TGCGCCAGCAGCCAAGTAGGGGGGGTCGAGCAGTACTTC. It codes for CASSQVGGVEQYF.

This clonotype was seen repeatedly, ten times or more. The V gene is TRBV5-6, the J gene TRBJ2-1; 10 nucleotides match TRBD2. From germline, CDR1 is SGHDT and CDR2 YYEEEE. The junction had 1 base not matched to a gene; V was cut back by 0 bases and J by 4 bases. This CDR3 is 15 amino acids long. The CDR3 here is CASSLGTSGYNEQFF. The DNA of the CDR3 is TGTGCCAGCAGCTTGGGGACTAGCGGTTACAATGAGCAGTTCTTC.

This clonotype was counted ten times or more. The J gene is TRBJ2-7, the V gene TRBV9; D remains unclear. V shed 0 bases and J shed 2 bases, with 6 bases lying between them. This CDR3 spans 13 amino acids. Germline CDR1 is SGDLS and CDR2 is YYNGEE. DNA of the CDR3: TGTGCCAGCAGCGTAGGGGCCCCCTACGAGCAGTACTTC. The encoded protein is CASSVGAPYEQYF.

This clonotype appeared many times. CDR3 sequence (DNA): TGCGCCAGCAGTGGCCAGACAGGGGTTCAGCCCCAGCATTTT. It encodes CASSGQTGVQPQHF. V usage is TRBV10-2 and J usage is TRBJ1-5, with 8 nucleotides matching TRBD1. The CDR3 length is 14 residues. Germline-derived CDR1 and CDR2 are WSHSY and SAAADI. V was clipped by 4 bases and J by 6 bases; unmatched bases: 5.

This clonotype was seen more than once but under ten times. The gene calls are TRBV19 and TRBJ2-6; tentative D call: TRBD2 (6 bases). The CDR3 runs to 19 residues. With 5 bases removed from V and 0 bases from J, the gap between germline ends came to 20 bases. Germline V lookup: CDR1 LNHDA, CDR2 SQIVND (reference sequence). The DNA of the CDR3 is TGTGCCAGTAGTCCAGGGACTCCCGTTGAACTCTCTGGGGCCAACGTCCTGACTTTC. Translating it yields CASSPGTPVELSGANVLTF.

V is TRBV9 and J is TRBJ2-6; TRBD2 matches 11 bases. Germline assignment: CDR1 SGDLS and CDR2 YYNGEE. CDR3 length: 17 residues. The V and J ends lost 4 bases and 3 bases, in that order; junction bases with no gene match: 6. CDR3 residues: CASSLSGRADGANVLTF. The CDR3 region has the DNA TGTGCCAGCAGCCTTAGCGGGAGGGCCGATGGGGCCAACGTCCTGACTTTC.

This clonotype was counted at least ten times. This sequence joins TRBV6-1 and TRBJ2-2; D not resolved. The CDR3 loop spans 15 amino acids. The V and J ends lost 0 bases and 7 bases respectively, with 12 bases between them. Looked up from germline, CDR1 is MNHNS and CDR2 is SASEGT. In DNA form, the CDR3 reads TGTGCCAGCAGTGAAGCGATGGGTTCTAGCGGGGAGCTGTTTTTT. Protein: CASSEAMGSSGELFF.

In its sample, this clonotype was seen many times. The chain joins TRBV6-5 to TRBJ2-3; 9 bases agree with TRBD2. V was pared by 2 bases and J by 3 bases, with 6 bases of the junction left unmatched. The CDR3 spans 16 residues. CDR1 and CDR2 from the germline V gene are MNHEY and SVGAGI. The CDR3 loop is CASSYPSGAGTDTQYF. In nucleotides, the CDR3 is TGTGCCAGCAGTTACCCTAGCGGGGCAGGAACAGATACGCAGTATTTT.

This clonotype was detected many times. The chain is built from TRBV18 and TRBJ2-4; unclear D gene. Trimming removed 0 bases at V and 0 bases at J, with 9 bases between. This CDR3 is built from 16 residues. Germline V lookup: CDR1 KGHSH, CDR2 LQKENI. In DNA, the CDR3 is TGTGCCAGCTCACCACCGGCAGGCCCAGCCAAAAACATTCAGTACTTC. Its protein is CASSPPAGPAKNIQYF.

At least ten counts were recorded for this clonotype. The rearrangement uses TRBV4-2 and TRBJ2-2; a possible D gene is TRBD2 (5 bases). The CDR3 totals 13 residues. Trimming left V 0 bases short and J 7 bases short, with 6 bases between. Per germline, CDR1 LGHNA and CDR2 YNFKEQ. The CDR3 loop reads CASSQDRGGELFF. CDR3 nucleotide sequence: TGTGCCAGCAGCCAAGATCGGGGCGGGGAGCTGTTTTTT.